The text below deals with one T cell receptor beta chain. The antigen is not known. PCR used 60 Vbeta primers and 13 Jbeta primers. Measured with immunoSEQ multiplex PCR; TCRdb has only the in-frame clones, and not every one. The data contain about 140,000 clones, over 75% of them singletons. Trimming at V came to 4 bases and at J to 4 bases, leaving 4 bases not matched to a gene. Germline CDR1 and CDR2: SNHLY and FYNNEI. This CDR3 has 14 residues. The entry originates in a study of cytomegalovirus exposure and HLA in healthy donors. Study results and limitations: Overall, approximately 150 TCR beta chains were annotated as cytomegalovirus-associated. Some public TCRs appeared in many individuals, while most sequences were rare.

Sequencing input: PBMCs. The genes are TRBV2 and TRBJ2-7; 10 bases are shared with TRBD2. The source is a man younger than 40 in good health and CMV-seronegative. The CDR3 DNA sequence: TGTGCCAGCAGTGGGCTAGCGGGAGTTTACGAGCAGTACTTC. This codes for CASSGLAGVYEQYF. The whole variable domain, filled in from reference TRBV2 and TRBJ2-7, reads EPEVTQTPSHQVTQMGQEVILRCVPISNHLYFYWYRQILGQKVEFLVSFYNNEISEKSEIFDDQFSVERPDGSNFTLKIRSTKLEDSAMYFCASSGLAGVYEQYFGPGTRLTVT.